The rows below give T cell receptor beta chains drawn from one sample of a study of T cell responses to AZD1222 COVID-19 vaccine. Method: immunoSEQ multiplex PCR; TCRdb's copy keeps in-frame clones and lacks some. The sample carries over 120,000 clones, over 90% recorded once. Sequenced here: peripheral blood, sampled on day 0 of AZD1222 vaccination. The receptor source for this set is an adult in good health. CDR3s include the opening cysteine and the closing phenylalanine or tryptophan. A D gene is named only where the DNA matches it firmly. Clone size is given for some rows only: seen once, a few or many times, or a class if the clone is expanded.

len	v_gene	d_gene	j_gene	abundance	CDR3nt	CDR3aa
15	TRBV28	TRBD1	TRBJ1-5	-	TGTGCCAGCAGCCCCCACAGGGGTCCTCATCAGCCCCAGCATTTT	CASSPHRGPHQPQHF
20	TRBV19	TRBD2	TRBJ2-2	-	TGTGCCAGTAGTTCGATAGGGGGACTAGCGGGAGATTTTTCCACCGGGGAGCTGTTTTTT	CASSSIGGLAGDFSTGELFF
15	TRBV6-5	TRBD1	TRBJ1-5	-	TGTGCCAGCAGTCCCCGGGACAGGGTCAATCAGCCCCAGCATTTT	CASSPRDRVNQPQHF
16	TRBV20-1	TRBD1	TRBJ2-7	-	TGCAGTGCTAGTAGTTCGCGATGGCAGGGGGCGTCCGAGCAGTACTTC	CSASSSRWQGASEQYF
18	TRBV19	-	TRBJ2-4	-	TGTGCCAGTAGTCTCAATCCCACCTGGTTGGTGGCCAAAAACATTCAGTACTTC	CASSLNPTWLVAKNIQYF
14	TRBV9	-	TRBJ2-7	once	TGTGCCAGCAGCGTAGTCCCAGGGAACTACGAGCAGTACTTC	CASSVVPGNYEQYF
14	TRBV30	TRBD2	TRBJ2-1	-	TGTGCCTGGAGTGTCGAGCGGGGCTACAATGAGCAGTTCTTC	CAWSVERGYNEQFF
16	TRBV6-1	-	TRBJ1-2	-	TGTGCCAGCAGTGAAGAAGGGGGACGGTCTAACTATGGCTACACCTTC	CASSEEGGRSNYGYTF
14	TRBV5-4	-	TRBJ2-5	-	TGTGCCAGCAGTGACAGGAGGGGGCAAGAGACCCAGTACTTC	CASSDRRGQETQYF
14	TRBV30	-	TRBJ1-3	-	TGTGCCTGGAGTGTGGGGGGGCCCGGAAACACCATATATTTT	CAWSVGGPGNTIYF
16	TRBV24-1	TRBD2	TRBJ2-5	-	TGTGCCACCAGTGAGGGACTGCCCAGCGGGGGGGAGACCCAGTACTTC	CATSEGLPSGGETQYF
14	TRBV5-1	TRBD1	TRBJ2-7	-	TGCGCCAGCAGCTTCGGTGGGGACAGGGAAGAGCAGTACTTC	CASSFGGDREEQYF
14	TRBV4-2	-	TRBJ2-7	-	TGTGCCAGCAGCCCCCGACTGAACTCCTACGAGCAGTACTTC	CASSPRLNSYEQYF
16	TRBV12-5	-	TRBJ2-3	-	TGTGCTAGTGGTTTGGTATTGGATGTCAGACCAGATACGCAGTATTTT	CASGLVLDVRPDTQYF